The 26 T cell receptor beta chains below were found in one sample sequenced in a study of response to subunit inactivated influenza vaccine. TCRdb re-called the RT-PCR reads through MiXCR, storing one row per CDR3 protein. The data hold 500,000 to 600,000 distinct CDR3 sequences, with 16% observed a single time. The sample was CD4+ T cells sorted from PBMCs, taken around 25 months after vaccination. The receptors originated from a man aged 50 to 69 who received an inactivated influenza vaccine.

This clonotype was seen a handful of times. The gene calls are TRBV5-1 and TRBJ2-1; D perhaps matches TRBD2 (5 bases). The CDR3 runs 11 residues. Germline assignment: CDR1 SGHRS and CDR2 YFSETQ. The V end lost 4 bases, the J end lost 8 bases, and 7 bases lay between the germline ends. The CDR3 DNA reads TGCGCCAGCAGCCAACTAGATGAGCAGTTCTTC. Amino acids: CASSQLDEQFF.

This clonotype has only a few counts. V gene TRBV7-2 combines with J gene TRBJ1-3; D gene unclear. The V gene's germline CDR1 is SGHTA and CDR2 FQGNSA. This CDR3 has 13 residues. Trimming stripped 0 bases from V and 7 bases from J, with 7 bases between. Here the CDR3 reads CASSLAVLNTIYF. CDR3 nucleotides: TGTGCCAGCAGCTTAGCTGTGCTCAACACCATATATTTT.

In its sample, this clonotype was seen a few times. J is TRBJ2-3 and V is TRBV24-1; TRBD1 is a possible D gene (7 bases). CDR3 size: 13 residues. Germline assignment: CDR1 KGHDR and CDR2 SFDVKD. V was shortened by 9 bases and J by 4 bases, with 13 bases between the two germline ends. The CDR3, as DNA: TGTGCCACCGCGGGACAGCCGTCAGATACGCAGTATTTT. Its protein is CATAGQPSDTQYF.

V gene TRBV2 combines with J gene TRBJ2-3; TRBD2 is a possible D gene (5 bases). The CDR3 contains 16 residues. The V end was cut by 1 base, the J end by 1 base, with 12 bases between. Germline values: CDR1 SNHLY, CDR2 FYNNEI. The CDR3 DNA reads TGTGCCAGCAGTGAAGTTTGGACGAGGGGCACAGATACGCAGTATTTT. Its translation: CASSEVWTRGTDTQYF.

This clonotype was observed a handful of times. The chain employs TRBV20-1 and TRBJ2-1; the D call may be TRBD1 or TRBD2 (6 bases each). The germline V and J ends were trimmed by 0 bases and 7 bases, with 13 bases remaining between them. The CDR3 extends over 14 amino acids. CDR1 and CDR2 from the germline V gene are DFQATT and SNEGSKA (reference sequence). The CDR3 loop reads CSARDGRGGNEQFF. Written as DNA, the CDR3 is TGCAGTGCTAGAGATGGTAGAGGGGGGAATGAGCAGTTCTTC.

This clonotype was counted ten times or more. The J gene is TRBJ2-7, the V gene TRBV6-5, with 12 positions matching TRBD2. The CDR3 consists of 19 residues. The V segment lost 2 bases and the J segment 0 bases; nucleotides outside the gene matches: 11. Germline CDR1 and CDR2: MNHEY and SVGAGI. CDR3: CASSYRSTSGGTYSYEQYF. CDR3 nucleotides: TGTGCCAGCAGTTACCGATCTACTAGCGGGGGGACTTACTCCTACGAGCAGTACTTC.

The chain is built from TRBV20-1 and TRBJ2-1, with 7 bases aligning to TRBD2. Germline CDR1 reads DFQATT; CDR2 reads SNEGSKA (reference sequence). Germline trimming cut 2 bases from V and 2 bases from J; bases unmatched to any gene: 3. The CDR3 covers 14 residues. This CDR3 reads CSARLAAAYNEQFF. In DNA form, the CDR3 reads TGCAGTGCTAGACTAGCGGCCGCCTACAATGAGCAGTTCTTC.

This chain joins TRBV5-1 and TRBJ1-2; D unresolved. Germline loops: CDR1 SGHRS, CDR2 YFSETQ. The CDR3 extends over 13 amino acids. Trimming cost V 5 bases and J 3 bases, with 11 bases left between them. CDR3 DNA: TGCGCCAGCAGAAGGGATGGCGACTATGGCTACACCTTC. Protein sequence: CASRRDGDYGYTF.

This chain connects TRBV29-1 to TRBJ1-1, with D possibly being TRBD1 (5 bases). This CDR3 spans 13 amino acids. Germline loops: CDR1 SQVTM, CDR2 ANQGSEA. V was pared by 4 bases and J by 3 bases, with 12 bases between. CDR3 protein: CSVVGARYTEAFF. The CDR3 region has the DNA TGCAGCGTTGTAGGGGCCAGATACACTGAAGCTTTCTTT.

This clonotype was observed once. The gene calls are TRBV12-3 or TRBV12-4 and TRBJ1-2; no definite D call. V was cut by 0 bases and J by 10 bases, with 6 bases left in between. The CDR3 contains 11 residues. The CDR3: CASSLAGYYTF. The CDR3 DNA follows: TGTGCCAGCAGTTTAGCAGGGTACTACACCTTC.

The V gene is TRBV29-1, the J gene TRBJ2-2; 8 nucleotides line up with TRBD2. CDR1 and CDR2 from the germline V gene are SQVTM and ANQGSEA. The CDR3 is 16 residues long. V was pared by 5 bases and J by 3 bases, with 11 bases of the junction left unmatched. CDR3: CSVPGAGGWYTGELFF. Written as DNA, the CDR3 is TGCAGCGTTCCGGGGGCGGGGGGCTGGTACACCGGGGAGCTGTTTTTT.

The CDR3, as DNA: TGCGCCAGCAGCCAGGCCTACAGGGCAACTAATGAAAAACTGTTTTTT. This translates into CASSQAYRATNEKLFF. The chain employs TRBV4-3 and TRBJ1-4; perhaps TRBD1 as D (6 bases). This CDR3 spans 16 amino acids. Germline V CDR1 and CDR2: LGHNA, YSLEER. V lost 3 bases and J 0 bases, leaving 11 bases between the germline ends.

The chain couples TRBV14 to TRBJ1-4; 7 nucleotides agree with TRBD1. Germline V gene sequence: CDR1 SGHDN, CDR2 FVKESK. The J segment lost 5 bases and the V segment lost 4 bases, leaving 4 bases of the junction unmatched. The CDR3 runs 14 residues. The CDR3 nucleotides are TGTGCCAGCAGCCGACAGGGAGGAAATGAAAAACTGTTTTTT. It yields the protein CASSRQGGNEKLFF.

This clonotype was seen a few times. The chain joins TRBV24-1 to TRBJ2-1; 8 nucleotides agree with TRBD2. From germline, CDR1 is KGHDR and CDR2 SFDVKD. V was pared by 3 bases and J by 6 bases, with 12 bases of the junction left unmatched. The CDR3 is 17 residues long. The CDR3: CATSDPAKAGAGNEQFF. The DNA for the CDR3 is TGTGCCACCAGTGATCCGGCCAAAGCGGGAGCTGGCAATGAGCAGTTCTTC.

The J gene is TRBJ2-7, the V gene TRBV6-6; 8 positions match TRBD1. The trim removed 6 bases at V and 6 bases at J, leaving 4 bases unmatched. Germline V gene sequence: CDR1 MNHNY, CDR2 SVGAGI (reference sequence). The CDR3 loop spans 12 amino acids. DNA of the CDR3: TGTGCCAGCAGGTCAGGGGGCGGCGAGCAGTACTTC. It yields the protein CASRSGGGEQYF.

V usage is TRBV5-1 and J usage is TRBJ2-7; D call uncertain. V dropped 0 bases and J dropped 3 bases, with 13 bases sitting between them. Germline V CDR1 and CDR2: SGHRS, YFSETQ. This CDR3 is 15 amino acids long. The CDR3 DNA reads as TGCGCCAGCAGCTTGGTAGCCAGGTCGAACTACGAGCAGTACTTC. Translating it yields CASSLVARSNYEQYF.

This clonotype came up many times. The gene calls are TRBV12-3 or TRBV12-4 and TRBJ1-2, with a tentative D call TRBD1 (6 bases). The ends were cut back, 2 bases at V and 4 bases at J, with 11 bases in the middle. The length of the CDR3 is 14 residues. The DNA for the CDR3 is TGTGCCAGCAGTTTATCAGGACAGCTCTATGGCTACACCTTC. It codes for CASSLSGQLYGYTF.

This clonotype was detected only a few times. This chain joins TRBV5-5 and TRBJ2-4; possible D gene TRBD2, 7 bases. CDR1 and CDR2 (germline): SGHKS, YYEKEE (reference sequence). V lost 2 bases, J lost 5 bases, and 14 bases lay in between. This CDR3 contains 15 residues. Here the CDR3 reads CASSLGGARQNIQYF. CDR3 nucleotide sequence: TGTGCCAGCAGCTTAGGGGGGGCCCGCCAAAACATTCAGTACTTC.

The chain links TRBV7-2 to TRBJ2-7; TRBD1 matches at 8 bases. Trimming at V came to 2 bases and at J to 0 bases, leaving 3 bases not matched to a gene. The CDR3 is 15 amino acids. The V gene's germline CDR1 is SGHTA and CDR2 FQGNSA. The CDR3 loop is CASSLNQGASYEQYF. CDR3 coding DNA: TGTGCCAGCAGCTTAAATCAGGGGGCCTCCTACGAGCAGTACTTC. The whole variable domain, filled in from reference TRBV7-2 and TRBJ2-7, reads GAGVSQSPSNKVTEKGKDVELRCDPISGHTALYWYRQSLGQGLEFLIYFQGNSAPDKSGLPSDRFSAERTGGSVSTLTIQRTQQEDSAVYLCASSLNQGASYEQYFGPGTRLTVT.

This clonotype was counted many times. The chain combines TRBV12-3 or TRBV12-4 with TRBJ2-7; unclear D gene. The CDR3 is made up of 11 amino acids. The germline V and J ends were trimmed by 7 bases and 6 bases, with 10 bases remaining between them. The CDR3, as DNA: TGTGCCAGCACCCAGACGGGCGAGCAGTACTTC. Its protein is CASTQTGEQYF.

The chain carries TRBV20-1 and TRBJ1-2; D gene unclear. The CDR3 has 15 residues. The germline V and J ends were trimmed by 5 bases and 7 bases, with 23 bases remaining between them. The germline V gene has CDR1 DFQATT and CDR2 SNEGSKA (reference sequence). For the CDR3, the DNA is TGCAGTGCTCCACCCATTAATATTAAGGTCTCTGGCTACACCTTC. Translated: CSAPPINIKVSGYTF.

The chain employs TRBV4-3 and TRBJ2-5; possible D gene TRBD2, 6 bases. The CDR3 runs 14 residues. Germline CDR1 LGHNA, CDR2 YSLEER. V lost 0 bases and J 4 bases, leaving 9 bases between the germline ends. CDR3 DNA: TGCGCCAGCAGCCAAGAGCAGGGAGGAGAGACCCAGTACTTC. Translation: CASSQEQGGETQYF.

The table lists this clonotype with many counts. The V and J genes are TRBV5-1 and TRBJ2-1, with 8 bases matching TRBD2. The V and J ends lost 0 bases and 8 bases, in that order; junction bases with no gene match: 4. This CDR3 has 14 amino acids. The germline V gene encodes CDR1 SGHRS and CDR2 YFSETQ. This CDR3 reads CASSLGTSPDEQFF. The CDR3 nucleotides read TGCGCCAGCAGCTTGGGGACTAGCCCCGATGAGCAGTTCTTC.

This clonotype was observed a handful of times. The chain uses TRBV11-2 and TRBJ2-3; D may be TRBD1 or TRBD2 (6 bases each). CDR3 length: 16 amino acids. V was cut by 5 bases and J by 8 bases, with 23 bases left in between. Germline lookup yields CDR1 SGHAT and CDR2 FQNNGV. CDR3 nucleotide sequence: TGTGCCAGCAGCCATCTCCGGGGGCCCGACCTGGGTACGCAGTATTTT. Amino acids: CASSHLRGPDLGTQYF.

A few counts support this clonotype. The chain links TRBV5-1 to TRBJ2-3; D perhaps matches TRBD2 (5 bases). Germline CDR1 and CDR2: SGHRS and YFSETQ. The CDR3 spans 14 residues. Between the trimmed V and J ends, which lost 5 bases and 4 bases, there was a span of 14 bases. The CDR3 DNA follows: TGCGCCAGCAGTGATCAGAGAGGGTCAGATACGCAGTATTTT. This codes for CASSDQRGSDTQYF.

Remarks on this clonotype: Relative to the germline gene, one junction end is altered; a read error may explain this. This sequence joins TRBV10-3 and TRBJ2-1, with D tentatively TRBD1 or TRBD2 (5 bases each). The CDR3 has 16 amino acids. Germline-derived CDR1 and CDR2 are ENHRY and SYGVKD. The CDR3 sequence: CAISELPGQGRGEQFF. The CDR3 bases are TGTGCCATCAGCGAGTTGCCGGGCCAGGGTCGGGGTGAGCAGTTCTTC.